This T cell receptor (beta chain) was documented in a study of CD8 T cells in ankylosing spondylitis. General study results and limits: Clones tied to disease were said to be significantly enriched in matched ankylosing spondylitis synovial fluid. Characteristic of ankylosing spondylitis blood, it appeared, was a TCR beta motif comprising several highly homologous variants. The authors found the disease-linked clones to be CD8+ and relatively rare in peripheral blood. Some of these motif variants have turned up before, in reports on reactive arthritis synovial fluid and blood.

This clonotype has ten or more counts. What it binds is not known. Quantitative 5'-RACE with molecular barcodes produced the TCR beta libraries. MiXCR, applied by TCRdb to the 5' RACE reads, yields one record per CDR3 protein. The sample comprises more than 300,000 distinct CDR3 sequences, roughly 8% of which are singletons, and roughly 15% rests with the top ten. Germline V gene lookup returns CDR1 SGHVS and CDR2 FNYEAQ. V lost 0 bases and J lost 6, with 9 bases in between. The CDR3 runs 13 residues. The sequencing sample was made of blood, either unsorted or a sorted T cell fraction (not recorded which). The gene calls are TRBV7-6 and TRBJ2-7, with D perhaps matching TRBD1 (6 bases). The receptor was derived from a male donor with ankylosing spondylitis. In DNA, the CDR3 is TGTGCCAGCAGCTTAGCTGGCAGGGGCGAGCAGTACTTC. Translation: CASSLAGRGEQYF.